Listed below are T cell receptor beta chains from one sample, sequenced in a study of molecular identifiers for immune sequencing clone quantification. Using its own MiXCR run on the PCR reads, TCRdb lists one record per CDR3 protein. The sample gives about 500,000 distinct CDR3 sequences, around 23% of which show up once; approximately 0.8% is in the top ten. The sample was naive CD8+ T cells from blood, with Jurkat cell RNA spiked in. Receptor source: a human donor in good health. Some libraries in this study had Jurkat cell RNA spiked in. Each CDR3 is given with its conserved first and last residue. The order of the fields is CDR3 DNA, CDR3 protein, D gene, clone size, V gene, J gene. The D gene is left open where the match is weak. Clone size, where shown, is once, few, many, or a class for clones that have expanded.

cdr3_nt: TGTGCCAGCAGCCAAGATGTTCTCGGAGCCAATTCACCCCTCCACTTT
cdr3_aa: CASSQDVLGANSPLHF
d_call: .
clone_size: few
v_call: TRBV4-2
j_call: TRBJ1-6

cdr3_nt: TGTGCCTGGAGTGAAGGCTTCGGCTACACCTTC
cdr3_aa: CAWSEGFGYTF
d_call: .
clone_size: .
v_call: TRBV30
j_call: TRBJ1-2

cdr3_nt: TGTGCCAGCAGTCCTAGCGGGGGGTACCAAGAGACCCAGTACTTC
cdr3_aa: CASSPSGGYQETQYF
d_call: TRBD2
clone_size: .
v_call: TRBV12-3/TRBV12-4
j_call: TRBJ2-5

cdr3_nt: TGTGCCAGCAGCTTCCCGGCTAGACAACGAATGGCGCAGTACTTC
cdr3_aa: CASSFPARQRMAQYF
d_call: .
clone_size: few
v_call: TRBV7-2
j_call: TRBJ2-7

cdr3_nt: TGCGCCAGCAGCTTGGACAGGGGTAGACAAGAGACCCAGTACTTC
cdr3_aa: CASSLDRGRQETQYF
d_call: TRBD1
clone_size: few
v_call: TRBV5-1
j_call: TRBJ2-5

cdr3_nt: TGTGCCAGCGGGACTAGCGGGATTTTCACCGGGGAGCTGTTTTTT
cdr3_aa: CASGTSGIFTGELFF
d_call: TRBD2
clone_size: few
v_call: TRBV7-2
j_call: TRBJ2-2

cdr3_nt: TGTGCCAGCAGCCAAGAGGGGAGCCAGGCAGATACGCAGTATTTT
cdr3_aa: CASSQEGSQADTQYF
d_call: .
clone_size: many
v_call: TRBV3-1
j_call: TRBJ2-3

cdr3_nt: TGTGCCAGCAGCCCAGGAAACTACTACGAGCAGTACTTC
cdr3_aa: CASSPGNYYEQYF
d_call: .
clone_size: few
v_call: TRBV14
j_call: TRBJ2-7

cdr3_nt: TGCGCCGGCAGCCAAGCGAGGGATCAGCCCCAGCATTTT
cdr3_aa: CAGSQARDQPQHF
d_call: .
clone_size: .
v_call: TRBV4-1
j_call: TRBJ1-5

cdr3_nt: TGTGCCAGCAGTTACGGGCAGGGGTCTAGCGAGCAGTACTTC
cdr3_aa: CASSYGQGSSEQYF
d_call: .
clone_size: .
v_call: TRBV6-5
j_call: TRBJ2-7

cdr3_nt: TGTGCCAGCAGTTACACCGCCCGGTACGAGCAGTACTTC
cdr3_aa: CASSYTARYEQYF
d_call: .
clone_size: few
v_call: TRBV6-2/TRBV6-3
j_call: TRBJ2-7